These 7 T cell receptor beta chains were all obtained from the same sample, sequenced in a study of blood T cell repertoires in COVID-19. Assay used: immunoSEQ multiplex PCR; TCRdb lists only in-frame clones, some missing. The repertoire holds around 300,000 clones, with almost 85% as singletons. The sequenced material came from peripheral blood. These receptors originate from a human donor in a cohort sampled during active COVID-19.

The chain recombines TRBV7-2 with TRBJ2-7; 8 bases map to TRBD2. J lost 0 bases, V lost 4 bases, and 5 bases had no gene match. The CDR3 contains 15 residues. Germline CDR1 reads SGHTA; CDR2 reads FQGNSA. The CDR3 region has the DNA TGTGCCAGCAGCTCCCAGCGGGGGTACTCCTACGAGCAGTACTTC. It encodes CASSSQRGYSYEQYF.

V and J are TRBV11-3 and TRBJ2-2; maybe TRBD2 (5 bases). The CDR3 spans 15 residues. The germline V gene encodes CDR1 SGHNT and CDR2 YENEEA. With 5 bases removed from V and 6 bases from J, the gap between germline ends came to 16 bases. CDR3 DNA: TGTGCCAGCAGCCCAAGGACCTGGGGAGCCGGGGAGCTGTTTTTT. As protein: CASSPRTWGAGELFF.

This clone has a single count. This chain joins TRBV5-1 and TRBJ1-1; D is ambiguous. CDR1 SGHRS and CDR2 YFSETQ come from the germline V gene. The V end lost 0 bases, the J end lost 1 base, and 10 bases lay between the germline ends. The CDR3 consists of 15 residues. CDR3 sequence: CASSLAWAENTEAFF. As DNA, the CDR3 is TGCGCCAGCAGCTTGGCTTGGGCAGAGAACACTGAAGCTTTCTTT.

The chain carries TRBV15 and TRBJ1-2; no reliable D call. CDR1 and CDR2 (germline): LNHNV, YYDKDF (reference sequence). The CDR3 covers 13 residues. Trimming shortened V by 1 base and J by 8 bases, and 11 bases separated the two germline ends. CDR3 region: CATSRATVRGYTF. DNA for the CDR3: TGTGCCACCAGCAGAGCCACAGTTAGGGGCTACACCTTC.

J is TRBJ2-2 and V is TRBV7-7; a weak D match, TRBD2 (6 bases). The ends were cut back, 3 bases at V and 2 bases at J, with 10 bases in the middle. The length of the CDR3 is 15 residues. The germline gives CDR1 SSHAT, CDR2 FNYEAQ (reference sequence). The CDR3 DNA reads as TGTGCCAGCAGCTTGTCGGGAGCCAACACCGGGGAGCTGTTTTTT. This translates into CASSLSGANTGELFF.

This chain links TRBV24-1 with TRBJ2-2; TRBD1 matches at 7 bases. CDR1 KGHDR and CDR2 SFDVKD come from the germline V gene. This CDR3 has 16 amino acids. The trim removed 4 bases at V and 4 bases at J, leaving 8 bases unmatched. CDR3 region: CATSDYQGQLTGELFF. For the CDR3, the DNA is TGTGCCACCAGTGACTACCAGGGACAGCTCACCGGGGAGCTGTTTTTT.

The V and J genes are TRBV6-5 and TRBJ1-2; unclear D gene. The CDR3 has 13 amino acids. V lost 2 bases and J 4 bases, leaving 8 bases between the germline ends. Germline V gives CDR1 MNHEY, CDR2 SVGAGI. The CDR3 DNA follows: TGTGCCAGCAGTTACGAGTCGCGCTATGGCTACACCTTC. Its protein product is CASSYESRYGYTF.